This entry lists 26 T cell receptor beta chains sequenced from one sample in a study of response to subunit inactivated influenza vaccine. TCRdb fed the RT-PCR reads into MiXCR, producing one record per CDR3 protein. The data hold hundreds of thousands of distinct CDR3 sequences, with 20% to 25% observed a single time. Here the sequenced sample was PBMCs from blood, taken approximately 20 months after vaccination. These receptors all stem from a man between 50 and 70 years old who received an inactivated influenza vaccine.

This clonotype was detected a few times. V and J are TRBV5-4 and TRBJ2-7; weak D call: TRBD1 (5 bases). The CDR3 loop spans 12 amino acids. Per the germline V gene, CDR1 is SGHNT and CDR2 is YYREEE (reference sequence). Trimming stripped 5 bases from V and 5 bases from J, with 11 bases between. The CDR3 loop reads CASSRGGNEQYF. The CDR3 coding sequence is TGTGCCAGCAGTAGGGGTGGGAACGAGCAGTACTTC. The whole variable domain, filled in from reference TRBV5-4 and TRBJ2-7, reads ETGVTQSPTHLIKTRGQQVTLRCSSQSGHNTVSWYQQALGQGPQFIFQYYREEENGRGNFPPRFSGLQFPNYSSELNVNALELDDSALYLCASSRGGNEQYFGPGTRLTVT.

This rearrangement joins TRBV10-3 to TRBJ2-1; 8 nucleotides align to TRBD2. The CDR3 runs 14 residues. CDR1 and CDR2 from the germline V gene are ENHRY and SYGVKD. Trimming took 5 bases from V and 5 from J; bases not matched to a gene: 5. The CDR3 loop is CAISWAGGNNEQFF. CDR3 coding DNA: TGTGCCATCAGTTGGGCGGGGGGAAACAATGAGCAGTTCTTC.

This sequence joins TRBV28 and TRBJ2-5; TRBD1 aligns across 11 bases. The germline CDR1 and CDR2 sequences are MDHEN and SYDVKM. The CDR3 totals 16 residues. V gave up 6 bases and J gave up 4 bases; unmatched junction bases: 10. CDR3 region: CASSFPRTGGRETQYF. CDR3 in DNA: TGTGCCAGCAGCTTTCCCCGGACAGGGGGCAGAGAGACCCAGTACTTC.

This clonotype appeared a few times. This chain uses TRBV6-5 with TRBJ2-1; TRBD1 aligns across 9 bases. Germline V lookup: CDR1 MNHEY, CDR2 SVGAGI. This CDR3 has 15 residues. J gave up 6 bases and V 3 bases, and 6 bases lay outside the gene matches. The CDR3 bases are TGTGCCAGCAGTTATGGACAGGGGCTGGGCAATGAGCAGTTCTTC. It yields the protein CASSYGQGLGNEQFF.

This chain uses TRBV30 with TRBJ1-5; a possible D gene is TRBD1 (6 bases). CDR1 and CDR2 (germline): GTSNPN, SVGIG (reference sequence). The CDR3 contains 13 residues. The ends were cut back, 4 bases at V and 5 bases at J, with 12 bases in the middle. CDR3 sequence: CAWKAGADQPQHF. The CDR3 DNA is TGTGCCTGGAAAGCAGGGGCCGATCAGCCCCAGCATTTT.

The chain recombines TRBV12-3 or TRBV12-4 with TRBJ1-4, with D possibly being TRBD1 (5 bases). CDR3 size: 13 residues. Trimming shortened V by 6 bases and J by 4 bases, and 9 bases separated the two germline ends. In nucleotides, the CDR3 is TGTGCCAGCAGACGGGGCCTTAATGAAAAACTGTTTTTT. This encodes CASRRGLNEKLFF.

This clonotype was seen many times. The V call is TRBV14, the J call TRBJ1-6, with TRBD1 matching 7 bases. Germline V CDR1 and CDR2: SGHDN, FVKESK. The length of the CDR3 is 15 residues. The V segment lost 1 base and the J segment 12 bases; nucleotides outside the gene matches: 9. The CDR3 reads CASSQGVGGAKPLHF. Here the CDR3 DNA reads TGTGCCAGCAGCCAAGGGGTAGGGGGCGCGAAACCCCTCCACTTT.

Ten or more counts support this clonotype. The gene calls are TRBV5-4 and TRBJ1-2, with D perhaps matching TRBD1 (5 bases). From germline, CDR1 is SGHNT and CDR2 YYREEE (reference sequence). The CDR3 spans 16 residues. Trimming left V 0 bases short and J 3 bases short, with 15 bases between. In DNA form, the CDR3 reads TGTGCCAGCAGCTTGGGATCGGTCGGGGGATACTATGGCTACACCTTC. Its translation is CASSLGSVGGYYGYTF.

Concerning this clonotype: A much larger clone lies one base from this, so it may be a read error. The chain joins TRBV7-9 to TRBJ2-1; no definite D call. Trimming took 4 bases from V and 12 from J, leaving 19 bases between them. Germline loops: CDR1 SEHNR, CDR2 FQNEAQ (reference sequence). The CDR3 is 14 residues long. CDR3 amino acids: CASSSGRFLRSQFF. CDR3 DNA sequence: TGTGCCAGCAGCTCAGGCAGGTTTCTAAGGTCGCAGTTCTTC.

J is TRBJ2-3 and V is TRBV7-9; 10 bases are a match to TRBD2. J gave up 3 bases and V 0 bases, and 6 bases lay outside the gene matches. This CDR3 has 17 amino acids. CDR1 SEHNR and CDR2 FQNEAQ come from the germline V gene (reference sequence). This CDR3 is CASSLAGASGGTDTQYF. The CDR3 DNA reads as TGTGCCAGCAGCTTAGCGGGTGCTAGCGGGGGTACAGATACGCAGTATTTT.

The chain employs TRBV19 and TRBJ1-2, with 8 bases aligning to TRBD1. V shed 5 bases, J shed 3 bases, and the junction held 5 bases outside the gene matches. CDR3 length: 14 amino acids. Germline CDR1 LNHDA, CDR2 SQIVND (reference sequence). Here the CDR3 reads CASSVDRADYGYTF. The CDR3 DNA follows: TGTGCCAGTAGTGTGGACAGGGCTGACTATGGCTACACCTTC.

The V and J genes are TRBV5-1 and TRBJ1-1, with 7 bases fitting TRBD1. V lost 5 bases and J lost 1; bases outside the gene matches: 5. The CDR3 runs 14 residues. Germline V CDR1 and CDR2: SGHRS, YFSETQ. The CDR3 sequence is CASRPRTGNTEAFF. The CDR3 coding sequence is TGCGCCAGCAGACCGAGGACAGGGAACACTGAAGCTTTCTTT.

This clonotype has more than one count but fewer than ten. The chain carries TRBV25-1 and TRBJ1-2; D is uncertain. Trimming pared 1 base from V and 4 bases from J, leaving 10 bases between. The germline gives CDR1 MGHDK, CDR2 SYGVNS. The CDR3 loop spans 14 amino acids. Here the CDR3 reads CASSESTLVYGYTF. In DNA, the CDR3 is TGTGCCAGCAGTGAATCGACGCTGGTCTATGGCTACACCTTC.

This clonotype was detected ten times or more. The gene calls are TRBV12-3 or TRBV12-4 and TRBJ1-3; D gene uncertain. Trimming removed 3 bases at V and 9 bases at J, with 12 bases between. The CDR3 has 13 residues. For the CDR3, the DNA is TGTGCCAGCAGTTTGGAAGGGTCAGGCACCATATATTTT. Its protein is CASSLEGSGTIYF.

V and J are TRBV4-1 and TRBJ2-3; D possibly matches TRBD1 or TRBD2 (5 bases each). Germline V gene data show CDR1 as MGHRA and CDR2 as YSYEKL. V was shortened by 1 base and J by 0 bases, with 29 bases between the two germline ends. The CDR3 contains 22 residues. CDR3 sequence (DNA): TGCGCCAGCAGCCAAGCCCTGGGGGAAGGATATCTGGGATATCGTAGCACAGATACGCAGTATTTT. Translation: CASSQALGEGYLGYRSTDTQYF.

The chain combines TRBV5-1 with TRBJ2-2; perhaps D is TRBD1 or TRBD2 (5 bases each). This CDR3 comprises 15 residues. With 4 bases removed from V and 0 bases from J, the gap between germline ends came to 10 bases. Germline CDR1 SGHRS, CDR2 YFSETQ. CDR3 sequence reads: CASSGDGTNTGELFF. The CDR3 DNA sequence: TGCGCCAGCAGCGGGGACGGAACGAACACCGGGGAGCTGTTTTTT.

This clonotype was detected a few times. V is TRBV20-1 and J is TRBJ2-7; D ambiguous. This CDR3 comprises 11 residues. In germline, CDR1 is DFQATT, CDR2 SNEGSKA (reference sequence). The V end lost 2 bases, the J end lost 3 bases, and 5 bases lay between the germline ends. The CDR3: CSARIGYEQYF. DNA for the CDR3: TGCAGTGCTAGAATAGGCTACGAGCAGTACTTC.

In its sample, this clonotype was seen many times. The V gene is TRBV29-1, the J gene TRBJ1-2; a possible D gene is TRBD1 (6 bases). The CDR3 runs to 11 residues. Germline CDR1 SQVTM, CDR2 ANQGSEA. Trimming took 6 bases from V and 5 from J, leaving 10 bases between them. CDR3 protein: CSVTTGYGYTF. CDR3 bases: TGCAGCGTAACGACAGGATATGGCTACACCTTC.

This clonotype was seen more than once but under ten times. This sequence joins TRBV9 and TRBJ1-6; D remains unclear. The ends were cut back, 3 bases at V and 9 bases at J, with 22 bases in the middle. The germline V gene has CDR1 SGDLS and CDR2 YYNGEE. The CDR3 runs to 17 residues. The CDR3 DNA is TGTGCCAGCAGCGCCCGACCCTCGACGGTCTCGGGTTCACCCCTCCACTTT. Its translation is CASSARPSTVSGSPLHF.

The V and J genes are TRBV11-2 and TRBJ2-1; 8 nucleotides line up with TRBD2. Per the germline V gene, CDR1 is SGHAT and CDR2 is FQNNGV. CDR3 length: 15 amino acids. V dropped 1 base and J dropped 8; count of bases not matched to a gene: 7. CDR3 in amino acids: CASSLGGGYFDEQFF. DNA of the CDR3: TGTGCCAGCAGCTTAGGCGGGGGGTATTTTGATGAGCAGTTCTTC. Based on the CDR3 plus reference TRBV11-2 and TRBJ2-1, the full variable domain is EAGVAQSPRYKIIEKRQSVAFWCNPISGHATLYWYQQILGQGPKLLIQFQNNGVVDDSQLPKDRFSAERLKGVDSTLKIQPAKLEDSAVYLCASSLGGGYFDEQFFGPGTRLTVL.

This clonotype was recorded a few times. This chain uses TRBV29-1 with TRBJ2-7; 7 bases fit TRBD2. The CDR3 covers 15 residues. The germline V gene encodes CDR1 SQVTM and CDR2 ANQGSEA. With 6 bases clipped from V and 0 bases from J, the junction kept 11 bases outside the gene matches. For the CDR3, the DNA is TGCAGCGTCGCCGGGACTACCGCAAGCTCCTACGAGCAGTACTTC. It yields the protein CSVAGTTASSYEQYF.

This clonotype showed up just a few times. The V call is TRBV10-3, the J call TRBJ1-1; D is possibly TRBD1 (6 bases). Deletions cut 6 bases from V and 3 bases from J, with 11 bases between. This CDR3 region has 13 residues. CDR1 is ENHRY, CDR2 SYGVKD, per germline. The CDR3 loop reads CAIRLGHDTEAFF. In DNA, the CDR3 is TGTGCCATCAGGCTGGGACATGACACTGAAGCTTTCTTT.

This clonotype was counted at least ten times. The chain uses TRBV19 and TRBJ2-5; D unclear. Trimming took off 0 bases at V and 4 bases at J, with 6 bases between the two ends. Germline CDR1 LNHDA, CDR2 SQIVND (reference sequence). The CDR3 extends over 13 amino acids. CDR3 nucleotides: TGTGCCAGTAGTATAGATGATGGAGAGACCCAGTACTTC. Protein: CASSIDDGETQYF. Drawing the rest from reference TRBV19 and TRBJ2-5, the complete variable domain is DGGITQSPKYLFRKEGQNVTLSCEQNLNHDAMYWYRQDPGQGLRLIYYSQIVNDFQKGDIAEGYSVSREKKESFPLTVTSAQKNPTAFYLCASSIDDGETQYFGPGTRLLVL.

The chain links TRBV29-1 to TRBJ2-5; unclear D gene. CDR1 is SQVTM, CDR2 ANQGSEA, per germline. CDR3 size: 16 residues. V gave up 4 bases and J gave up 5 bases, with 23 bases separating them. The CDR3 DNA reads TGCAGCGTTGCTCCACCCGGATTTAGTAGGTGGGAGACCCAGTACTTC. Amino acids: CSVAPPGFSRWETQYF. Full variable domain (outside the CDR3, taken from reference TRBV29-1 and TRBJ2-5): SAVISQKPSRDICQRGTSLTIQCQVDSQVTMMFWYRQQPGQSLTLIATANQGSEATYESGFVIDKFPISRPNLTFSTLTVSNMSPEDSSIYLCSVAPPGFSRWETQYFGPGTRLLVL.

The chain combines TRBV7-2 with TRBJ1-2, with D uncertain. This CDR3 contains 14 residues. Germline lookup yields CDR1 SGHTA and CDR2 FQGNSA. The V end lost 2 bases, the J end lost 4 bases, and 11 bases lay between the germline ends. The CDR3 here is CASSLPGYGYGYTF. The DNA of the CDR3 is TGTGCCAGCAGCTTACCCGGGTATGGCTATGGCTACACCTTC.

The chain carries TRBV5-4 and TRBJ1-2; 8 bases are a match to TRBD1. V lost 3 bases to trimming and J lost 4 bases; unmatched junction nucleotides: 2. CDR3 length: 13 residues. Germline V lookup: CDR1 SGHNT, CDR2 YYREEE (reference sequence). CDR3 sequence (DNA): TGTGCCAGCAGCTGGGGACAGGTCTATGGCTACACCTTC. It yields the protein CASSWGQVYGYTF.